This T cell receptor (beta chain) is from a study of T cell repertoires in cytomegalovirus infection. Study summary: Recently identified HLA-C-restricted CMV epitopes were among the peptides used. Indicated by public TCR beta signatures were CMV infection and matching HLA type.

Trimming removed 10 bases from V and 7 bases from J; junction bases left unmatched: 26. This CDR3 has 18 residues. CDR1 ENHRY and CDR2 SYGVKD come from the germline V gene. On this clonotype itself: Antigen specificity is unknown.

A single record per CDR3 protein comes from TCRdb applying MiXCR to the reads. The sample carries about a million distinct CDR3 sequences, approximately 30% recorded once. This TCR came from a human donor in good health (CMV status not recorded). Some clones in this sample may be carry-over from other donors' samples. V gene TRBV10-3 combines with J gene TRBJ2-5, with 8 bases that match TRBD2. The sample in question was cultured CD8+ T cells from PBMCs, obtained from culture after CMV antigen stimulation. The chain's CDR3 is CATTYEAATSRGGGTQYF. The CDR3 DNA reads TGTGCCACGACGTACGAAGCGGCGACATCCCGGGGGGGAGGGACCCAGTACTTC.